This TCR beta chain originates from a study of blood T cell repertoires in COVID-19. Overall study context: Researchers got acute and convalescent COVID-19 samples from the United States, Italy and Spain.

The protocol was immunoSEQ multiplex PCR, while the TCRdb copy is restricted to in-frame clones and leaves out a portion. The table lists around 140,000 clones, just over 85% of them singletons. Trimming took 3 bases from V and 8 from J, leaving 10 bases between them. The germline gives CDR1 DFQATT, CDR2 SNEGSKA (reference sequence). This CDR3 spans 12 amino acids. Sequencing input: peripheral blood. This chain links TRBV20-1 with TRBJ1-4; a possible D gene is TRBD1 (6 bases). This TCR came from a woman in her sixties or seventies with acute or convalescent COVID-19. CDR3 amino acids: CSASRGGEKLFF. For the CDR3, the DNA is TGCAGTGCTAGTAGGGGGGGCGAAAAACTGTTTTTT.